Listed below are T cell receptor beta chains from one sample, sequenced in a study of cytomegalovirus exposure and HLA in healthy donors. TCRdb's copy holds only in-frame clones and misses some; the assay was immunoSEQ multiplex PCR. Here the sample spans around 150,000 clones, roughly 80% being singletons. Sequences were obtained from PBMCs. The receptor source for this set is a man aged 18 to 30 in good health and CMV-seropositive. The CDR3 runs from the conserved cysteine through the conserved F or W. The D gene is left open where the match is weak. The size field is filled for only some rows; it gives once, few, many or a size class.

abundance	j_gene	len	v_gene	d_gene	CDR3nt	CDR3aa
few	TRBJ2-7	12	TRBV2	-	TGTGCCAGCAGATGGACTAACTACGAGCAGTACTTC	CASRWTNYEQYF
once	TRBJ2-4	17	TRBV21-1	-	TGTGCCAGCAGCAAAGTCGGTAGCGGGAGGAAAGAAAACATTCAGTACTTC	CASSKVGSGRKENIQYF
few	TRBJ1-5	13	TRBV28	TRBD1	TGTGCCAGCAGGCGGGACAGGGGGTGGCCCCAGCATTTT	CASRRDRGWPQHF
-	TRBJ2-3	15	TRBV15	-	TGTGCCACCAGCAGAGCAGGGATGCGCACAGATACGCAGTATTTT	CATSRAGMRTDTQYF
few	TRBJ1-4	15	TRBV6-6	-	TGTGCCAGCAGTTACTCCGGGGGTGGAGTGGAAAAACTGTTTTTT	CASSYSGGGVEKLFF
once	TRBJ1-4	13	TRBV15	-	TGTGCCACCAGCAGAGATGGAGGGGAAAAACTGTTTTTT	CATSRDGGEKLFF
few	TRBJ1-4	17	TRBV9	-	TGTGCCAGCAGCGTAGCCCCCAGGGAGGCAACTAATGAAAAACTGTTTTTT	CASSVAPREATNEKLFF
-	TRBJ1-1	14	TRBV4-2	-	TGTGCCAGCAGCCAAGGGACAACGAACACTGAAGCTTTCTTT	CASSQGTTNTEAFF
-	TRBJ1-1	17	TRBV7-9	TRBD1	TGTGCCAGCAGCTGGTCCCGGGACAGAACATTAAACACTGAAGCTTTCTTT	CASSWSRDRTLNTEAFF
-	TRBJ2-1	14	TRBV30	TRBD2	TGTGCCTGGAGTACTAGCGGGAGAGGGGATGAGCAGTTCTTC	CAWSTSGRGDEQFF
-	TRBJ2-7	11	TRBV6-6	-	TGTGCCAGCAGGTTGAGCTACGAGCAGTACTTC	CASRLSYEQYF
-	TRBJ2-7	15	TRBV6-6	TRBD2	TGTGCCAGCACCCGGGGTGGCGGGAGGGCCCACGAGCAGTACTTC	CASTRGGGRAHEQYF
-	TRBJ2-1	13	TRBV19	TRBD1	TGTGCCAGTAGTTGGACAGGCAACAATGAGCAGTTCTTC	CASSWTGNNEQFF
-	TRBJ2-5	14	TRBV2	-	TGTGCCAACCCGATTACCCGAGAAGCAGAGACCCAGTACTTC	CANPITREAETQYF
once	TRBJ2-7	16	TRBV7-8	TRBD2	TGTGCCAGCAGCTTTGTGGCTAGCGGGCGTACCTACGAGCAGTACTTC	CASSFVASGRTYEQYF
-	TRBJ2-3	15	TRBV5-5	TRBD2	TGTGCCAGCAGCATTAGCGGGATACGCACAGATACGCAGTATTTT	CASSISGIRTDTQYF
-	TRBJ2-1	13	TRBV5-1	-	TGCGCCAGCAGCTTACTTTCGCACAATGAGCAGTTCTTC	CASSLLSHNEQFF
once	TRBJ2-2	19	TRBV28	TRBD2	TGTGCCAGCAGTTCAACCTCCCCCCCTAGCGGGTCTAGGACCGGGGAGCTGTTTTTT	CASSSTSPPSGSRTGELFF
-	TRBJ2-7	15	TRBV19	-	TGTGCCAGTAGTACCCCCGGCGGGCCAGCCTACGAGCAGTACTTC	CASSTPGGPAYEQYF
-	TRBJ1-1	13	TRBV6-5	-	TGTGCCAGCAGACAGGGTCTGGTCACTGAAGCTTTCTTT	CASRQGLVTEAFF
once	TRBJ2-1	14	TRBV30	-	TGTGCCTACAACCGGGACACCTTATACAATGAGCAGTTCTTC	CAYNRDTLYNEQFF
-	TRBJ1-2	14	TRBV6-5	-	TGTGCCAGCACCCCGGGTTCCGGGAACTATGGCTACACCTTC	CASTPGSGNYGYTF
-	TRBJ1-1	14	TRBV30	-	TGTGCCTGGAGTGCCGGACTCCAGAACACTGAAGCTTTCTTT	CAWSAGLQNTEAFF
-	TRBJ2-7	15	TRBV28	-	TGTGCCAGCAGTTCGACAGGTCGGGGCTCCTACGAGCAGTACTTC	CASSSTGRGSYEQYF
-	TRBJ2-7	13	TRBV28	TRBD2	TGTGCCAGCAGTTTAGGACTAGCAGCCGAGCAGTACTTC	CASSLGLAAEQYF
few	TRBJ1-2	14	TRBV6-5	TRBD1	TGTGCCAGCAGCATCCAGGACAGGGGTGGAGGCTACACCTTC	CASSIQDRGGGYTF
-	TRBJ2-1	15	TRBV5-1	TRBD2	TGCGCCAGCATGACCGGGACTAGCGGGTTAAATGAGCAGTTCTTC	CASMTGTSGLNEQFF
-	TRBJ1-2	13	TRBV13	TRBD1	TGTGCCAGCAGCTGGAACAGGGGGGGCGGCTACACCTTC	CASSWNRGGGYTF
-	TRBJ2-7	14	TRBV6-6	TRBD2	TGTGCCAGCAGGCCAGCGGGAGGATCTTACGAGCAGTACTTC	CASRPAGGSYEQYF
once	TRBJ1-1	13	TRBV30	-	TGTGCCTGGAGTTGGACAAGGAACACTGAAGCTTTCTTT	CAWSWTRNTEAFF
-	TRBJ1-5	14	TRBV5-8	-	TGTGCCAGCAGGGGTCAGGGGCATGATCAGCCCCAGCATTTT	CASRGQGHDQPQHF
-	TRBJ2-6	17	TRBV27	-	TGTGCCAGCAGTTTAATGACATCCCACTCTGGGGCCAACGTCCTGACTTTC	CASSLMTSHSGANVLTF
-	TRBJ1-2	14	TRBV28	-	TGTGCCAGCACTCAGGGGCCGGCGATCGGTGGCTACACCTTC	CASTQGPAIGGYTF
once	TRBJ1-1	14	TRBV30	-	TGTGCCTGGACGAGGGAGACAGGAAACACTGAAGCTTTCTTT	CAWTRETGNTEAFF
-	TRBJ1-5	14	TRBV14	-	TGTGCCAGCAGCCTATTAAGACAGAATCAGCCCCAGCATTTT	CASSLLRQNQPQHF
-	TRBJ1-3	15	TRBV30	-	TGTGCCTGGGGTCCCCCCGACATCTCTGGAAACACCATATATTTT	CAWGPPDISGNTIYF
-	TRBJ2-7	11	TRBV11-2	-	TGTGCCAGCAGCTTCAGCTACGAGCAGTACTTC	CASSFSYEQYF
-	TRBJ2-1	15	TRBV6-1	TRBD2	TGTGCCAGCAGGACTAGCGGGAGGTCTGGGAGTGAGCAGTTCTTC	CASRTSGRSGSEQFF
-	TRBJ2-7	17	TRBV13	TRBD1	TGTGCCAGCAGCTTAAATTCCTGGGGACAGATCTCCTACGAGCAGTACTTC	CASSLNSWGQISYEQYF
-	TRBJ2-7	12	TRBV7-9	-	TGTGCCAGCAGCTTAGTTCCGGACGAGCAGTACTTC	CASSLVPDEQYF
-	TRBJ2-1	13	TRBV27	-	TGTGCCACCAGCGGGTATTCCTACAATGAGCAGTTCTTC	CATSGYSYNEQFF
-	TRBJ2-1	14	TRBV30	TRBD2	TGTGCCTGGGTCCCGGGACTAGTTTCAGGAGAGCAGTTCTTC	CAWVPGLVSGEQFF
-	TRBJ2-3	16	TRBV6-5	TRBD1	TGTGCCAGCAGTTTCGACAGGGGGCGACCCGCAGATACGCAGTATTTT	CASSFDRGRPADTQYF
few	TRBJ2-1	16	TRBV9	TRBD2	TGTGCCAGCAGCGAGGAAATAGCGGGAGCCCACAATGAGCAGTTCTTC	CASSEEIAGAHNEQFF
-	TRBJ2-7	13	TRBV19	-	TGTGCCAGTAGCCAGGGGTCAGCTTACGAGCAGTACTTC	CASSQGSAYEQYF
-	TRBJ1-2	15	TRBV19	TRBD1	TGTGCCAGTAGTACCCGACAGGGGACAGACTATGGCTACACCTTC	CASSTRQGTDYGYTF
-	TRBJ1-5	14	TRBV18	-	TGTGCCAGCTCACCGGGATCAGGGAATCAGCCCCAGCATTTT	CASSPGSGNQPQHF
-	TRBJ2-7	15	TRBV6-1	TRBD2	TGTGCCAGCAGCGTAACTAGCGGGAGTTTCTACGAGCAGTACTTC	CASSVTSGSFYEQYF
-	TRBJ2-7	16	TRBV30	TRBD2	TGTGCCTGGAGGAAAGCGGGAGTCGATAAGCCCTACGAGCAGTACTTC	CAWRKAGVDKPYEQYF
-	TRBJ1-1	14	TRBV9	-	TGTGCCAGCAGCGTAGATCCCGTAAACACTGAAGCTTTCTTT	CASSVDPVNTEAFF
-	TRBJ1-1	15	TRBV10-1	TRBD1	TGCCCCAGCAGTGTGAGGACAGGGTTGAACACTGAAGCTTTCTTT	CPSSVRTGLNTEAFF
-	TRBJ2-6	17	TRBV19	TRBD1	TGTGCCAGTAGCAGACAGGGGGCAGGCTCTGGGGCCAACGTCCTGACTTTC	CASSRQGAGSGANVLTF